A single sample is the source of the 20 T cell receptor beta chains below, sequenced in a study of blood T cell repertoires in COVID-19. TCRdb keeps only in-frame clones here, not all; method: immunoSEQ multiplex PCR. The data contain around 120,000 clones, approximately 92% of them singletons. Specimen: peripheral blood. The receptor set was obtained from a woman older than 75 with acute or convalescent COVID-19.

With respect to this clone: The junction differs from germline at one of its ends, possibly a read error. The V gene is TRBV14, the J gene TRBJ1-5, with D possibly being TRBD1 (5 bases). The V gene's germline CDR1 is SGHDN and CDR2 FVKESK. The CDR3 has 19 residues. CDR3 sequence reads: CATSQDGGREGPSNQPQHF. In DNA, the CDR3 is TGTGCCACCAGCCAAGACGGGGGGAGGGAGGGACCCAGCAATCAGCCCCAGCATTTT.

The chain recombines TRBV4-2 with TRBJ1-1, with a tentative D call TRBD1 (5 bases). Per germline, CDR1 LGHNA and CDR2 YNFKEQ. The length of the CDR3 is 12 residues. V was trimmed by 1 base and J by 8 bases, leaving 8 bases between them. The CDR3 sequence is CASSQAAGEAFF. DNA of the CDR3: TGTGCCAGCAGCCAAGCTGCAGGGGAAGCTTTCTTT.

The chain employs TRBV5-5 and TRBJ2-7, with 8 bases identical to TRBD1. CDR3 length equals 15 residues. Germline lookup yields CDR1 SGHKS and CDR2 YYEKEE (reference sequence). Trimming at V came to 1 base and at J to 2 bases, leaving 5 bases not matched to a gene. The CDR3 DNA is TGTGCCAGCAGCTTGTCTGGGACAGGTACCTACGAGCAGTACTTC. Amino acids: CASSLSGTGTYEQYF.

This chain uses TRBV6-5 with TRBJ2-7; TRBD2 might be the D (6 bases). The V gene's germline CDR1 is MNHEY and CDR2 SVGAGI. The CDR3 is 15 residues long. Deletions cut 7 bases from V and 6 bases from J, with 22 bases between. CDR3 sequence: CASKVGRDVRGEQYF. The CDR3 coding sequence is TGTGCCAGCAAGGTGGGGCGGGACGTAAGGGGCGAGCAGTACTTC.

This clone was seen just once. V gene TRBV28 combines with J gene TRBJ2-3; 7 bases map to TRBD1. CDR3 size: 14 residues. The V gene's germline CDR1 is MDHEN and CDR2 SYDVKM. Losses at the gene ends were 10 bases for V and 0 bases for J; bases not matched to a gene: 7. CDR3 nucleotides: TGTGCCACAATCTGGACAGGTAGCACAGATACGCAGTATTTT. It codes for CATIWTGSTDTQYF.

The CDR3 nucleotides read TGTGCCAGCAGCTTAGCGTCTAGCAGCACAGATACGCAGTATTTT. Its translation is CASSLASSSTDTQYF. This chain connects TRBV7-9 to TRBJ2-3; D possibly corresponds to TRBD2 (5 bases). This CDR3 is 15 amino acids long. CDR1 is SEHNR, CDR2 FQNEAQ, per germline (reference sequence). The V end was cut by 0 bases, the J end by 0 bases, with 7 bases between.

V is TRBV5-1 and J is TRBJ1-2, with D unclear. Looked up from germline, CDR1 is SGHRS and CDR2 is YFSETQ. This CDR3 spans 13 amino acids. The V gene lost 0 bases and the J gene lost 4 bases, with 7 bases spanning the gap. This chain's CDR3 is CASSLEPGYGYTF. DNA for the CDR3: TGCGCCAGCAGCTTGGAACCGGGCTATGGCTACACCTTC.

Points on this clone: Additional DNA sequences in this sample encode the identical CDR3. The chain is built from TRBV19 and TRBJ1-2, with a possible D match to TRBD1 (5 bases). The length of the CDR3 is 13 residues. Per the germline V gene, CDR1 is LNHDA and CDR2 is SQIVND (reference sequence). V shed 1 base and J shed 4 bases, with 7 bases lying between them. The CDR3 DNA follows: TGTGCCAGTAGTATAGGTACAGGCTATGGCTACACCTTC. It yields the protein CASSIGTGYGYTF.

The chain combines TRBV28 with TRBJ1-3; 7 bases line up with TRBD1. Germline-derived CDR1 and CDR2 are MDHEN and SYDVKM. The V gene end was trimmed by 4 bases and the J gene end by 0 bases; junction bases not matched to a gene: 21. The CDR3 is 21 amino acids. Written as DNA, the CDR3 is TGTGCCAGCAGTTCCCCCTCCTACGGCTGGACAGGCCCTTACTCTGGAAACACCATATATTTT. Residues: CASSSPSYGWTGPYSGNTIYF.

The chain uses TRBV28 and TRBJ2-7, with 11 bases fitting TRBD1. V was clipped by 6 bases and J by 7 bases; unmatched bases: 5. The CDR3 runs to 13 residues. In germline, CDR1 is MDHEN, CDR2 SYDVKM. Here the CDR3 DNA reads TGTGCCAGCAGCCCTGGGACAGGGGGTGAGCAGTACTTC. Amino acids: CASSPGTGGEQYF.

The V and J genes are TRBV6-5 and TRBJ1-2; D gene ambiguous. CDR1 is MNHEY and CDR2 is SVGAGI in the germline V gene. The CDR3 loop spans 12 amino acids. Deletions cut 5 bases from V and 1 base from J, with 5 bases between. The CDR3 loop reads CASSISNYGYTF. Here the CDR3 DNA reads TGTGCCAGCAGTATCAGTAACTATGGCTACACCTTC.

The chain recombines TRBV6-1 with TRBJ2-7; D gene unclear. Germline V gene lookup returns CDR1 MNHNS and CDR2 SASEGT. This CDR3 has 14 residues. Trimming removed 3 bases at V and 0 bases at J, with 9 bases between. The CDR3 loop reads CASSDWAGSYEQYF. The DNA for the CDR3 is TGTGCCAGCAGTGATTGGGCAGGCTCCTACGAGCAGTACTTC.

V is TRBV14 and J is TRBJ2-5; 12 nucleotides match TRBD1. Germline V gene sequence: CDR1 SGHDN, CDR2 FVKESK. After removal of 4 bases from V and 3 bases from J, the junction contained 15 bases not matched to a gene. This CDR3 region has 19 residues. The CDR3 spells CASSPMEIPGQGAEETQYF. The CDR3 bases are TGTGCCAGCAGCCCGATGGAGATTCCGGGACAGGGGGCAGAAGAGACCCAGTACTTC.

V is TRBV6-5 and J is TRBJ2-1; possible D gene TRBD1, 6 bases. Trimming shortened V by 6 bases and J by 13 bases, and 19 bases separated the two germline ends. This CDR3 is built from 13 residues. Germline V CDR1 and CDR2: MNHEY, SVGAGI. CDR3 bases: TGTGCCAGCAGCCTGACCCAGGGGTCGTTACAGTTCTTC. Translation gives CASSLTQGSLQFF.

The J gene is TRBJ2-3, the V gene TRBV7-9; tentatively, D is TRBD1 (5 bases). CDR1 and CDR2 from the germline V gene are SEHNR and FQNEAQ (reference sequence). Between the trimmed V and J ends, which lost 8 bases and 4 bases, there was a span of 13 bases. CDR3 length: 13 amino acids. The CDR3 region has the DNA TGTGCCAGCGACCAAGGGGTATCAGATACGCAGTATTTT. This sequence encodes CASDQGVSDTQYF.

This chain joins TRBV11-3 and TRBJ2-5; 9 bases are shared with TRBD1. V shed 5 bases, J shed 2 bases, and the junction held 6 bases outside the gene matches. The germline V gene has CDR1 SGHNT and CDR2 YENEEA. The CDR3 has 15 amino acids. The CDR3 DNA follows: TGTGCCAGCAGCCGAGGGGGACAGGGACAAGAGACCCAGTACTTC. Amino acid sequence: CASSRGGQGQETQYF.

V and J are TRBV21-1 and TRBJ1-1. TRBV21-1 is marked as a pseudogene. The CDR3 runs to 17 residues. The CDR3 nucleotides are TGTGCCAGCAGCAAAGCTACGGGTTCGGGTTGGTACACTGAAGCTTTCTTT. Its translation is CASSKATGSGWYTEAFF.

V usage is TRBV7-9 and J usage is TRBJ1-1; 11 nucleotides match TRBD1. The V gene end was trimmed by 5 bases and the J gene end by 6 bases; junction bases not matched to a gene: 11. This CDR3 is 16 amino acids long. The germline CDR1 and CDR2 sequences are SEHNR and FQNEAQ (reference sequence). The CDR3 DNA sequence: TGTGCCAGCAGCCGCGGAGACGGGACAGGGGGATCTGAAGCTTTCTTT. This translates into CASSRGDGTGGSEAFF.

This chain uses TRBV7-2 with TRBJ1-1; 10 nucleotides line up with TRBD1. The length of the CDR3 is 15 residues. Germline V gene lookup returns CDR1 SGHTA and CDR2 FQGNSA. Trimming cost V 5 bases and J 8 bases; bases outside gene matches: 11. The CDR3 sequence is CASSPRGTGDSEAFF. For the CDR3, the DNA is TGTGCCAGCAGCCCCCGTGGGACAGGGGACTCGGAAGCTTTCTTT.

The chain has TRBV6-6 and TRBJ2-1; TRBD1 aligns across 10 bases. The CDR3 spans 16 residues. Germline lookup yields CDR1 MNHNY and CDR2 SVGAGI (reference sequence). With 7 bases clipped from V and 8 bases from J, the junction kept 14 bases outside the gene matches. The CDR3 nucleotides are TGTGCCAGCAAGCCCGCGGGACAGGGGTCATCGTATGAGCAGTTCTTC. This sequence encodes CASKPAGQGSSYEQFF.